This T cell receptor beta chain was sequenced in a study of cytomegalovirus exposure and HLA in healthy donors. For the study at large: Later analysis reported that the approximately 120 validation repertoires shared the platform of the 650 to 700 first-cohort repertoires.

This CDR3 comprises 12 residues. V lost 6 bases to trimming and J lost 8 bases, with 11 bases between them. Germline loops: CDR1 MNHEY, CDR2 SVGAGI. Donors came from a validation cohort of over a hundred subjects, distinct from the first 666-subject cohort. Some clones are missing from TCRdb's copy, which holds only in-frame ones; the method was immunoSEQ multiplex PCR. This sample has approximately 200,000 clones; about 80% occur once, and the top ten carry approximately 7%. The chain employs TRBV6-5 and TRBJ2-4; D is possibly TRBD2 (5 bases). The TCR originated in a man aged 18 to 35 in good health and CMV-seropositive. The sample comprised PBMCs. The CDR3 sequence is CASSSRGDIQYF. The CDR3 coding sequence is TGTGCCAGCAGCTCCCGGGGAGACATTCAGTACTTC.